Presented here are 2 T cell receptor beta chains from one specimen sequenced in a study of blood T cell repertoires in COVID-19. Measured with immunoSEQ multiplex PCR; TCRdb has only the in-frame clones, and not every one. The repertoire consists of roughly 290,000 clones, with roughly 90% occurring once and the leading ten covering about 1.5%. The sequenced material came from PBMCs or T cells enriched from blood (not recorded which). The source of these receptors is a woman aged 18 to 35 with acute COVID-19.

V and J are TRBV5-1 and TRBJ1-2; D is possibly TRBD1 (5 bases). The CDR3 has 14 residues. Germline V CDR1 and CDR2: SGHRS, YFSETQ. V lost 4 bases and J 5 bases, leaving 15 bases between the germline ends. This CDR3 reads CASSGSSGLYGYTF. The DNA of the CDR3 is TGCGCCAGCAGCGGAAGTTCGGGACTTTATGGCTACACCTTC.

This rearrangement joins TRBV19 to TRBJ2-1; 10 bases agree with TRBD2. Trimming took 4 bases from V and 10 from J; bases not matched to a gene: 1. This CDR3 region has 12 residues. Looked up from germline, CDR1 is LNHDA and CDR2 is SQIVND (reference sequence). CDR3: CASSSSGREQFF. The CDR3 bases are TGTGCCAGTAGTAGTAGCGGGAGGGAGCAGTTCTTC.